The T cell receptor (beta chain) under discussion was sequenced for a study of early T cells in non-severe SARS-CoV-2 infection. Germline CDR1 SGHRS, CDR2 YFSETQ. The length of the CDR3 is 14 residues. The J segment lost 11 bases and the V segment lost 4 bases, leaving 8 bases of the junction unmatched. Study conclusions and caveats: VDJdb-based annotation leaned toward anti-spike CD8 responses and missed private and CD4 specificities.

A few counts support this clonotype. Its antigen is still unknown. Individually, cDNA molecules had unique molecular identifiers attached to them. TCRdb analysed the 5' RACE reads with MiXCR anew, one entry per CDR3 protein. The table has about 48,000 distinct CDR3 sequences, roughly 9.8% seen once; the top ten hold about 8.3%. The rearrangement links TRBV5-1 to TRBJ1-6; 8 nucleotides match TRBD1. This sequence originates from an adult who was a healthcare worker with PCR-confirmed SARS-CoV-2 infection or an uninfected control (not recorded which). The sequencing input was whole blood. The DNA for the CDR3 is TGCGCCAGCAGCCAGGGACAGGAGTCGACACCCCTCCACTTT. Protein product: CASSQGQESTPLHF.